This is a list of T cell receptor beta chains from one sample in a study of blood T cell repertoires in COVID-19. Sequenced by immunoSEQ multiplex PCR; TCRdb stores in-frame clones only, minus some. This sample has some 150,000 clones, with 84% found just once. The sequencing input was peripheral blood. These receptors were obtained from a human donor in a cohort sampled during active COVID-19. Both conserved end residues are part of each CDR3.

CDR3 protein: CASSSGAGGPTDTQYF
J gene: TRBJ2-3
V gene: TRBV5-1

CDR3 protein: CASSYDSDYNEQFF
J gene: TRBJ2-1
V gene: TRBV6-6

CDR3 protein: CASSLALAGTNTGELFF
J gene: TRBJ2-2
V gene: TRBV5-1

CDR3 protein: CASRTERGTGGTEAFF
J gene: TRBJ1-1
V gene: TRBV19

CDR3 protein: CAGIWGGNTGELFF
J gene: TRBJ2-2
V gene: TRBV6-5

CDR3 protein: CASSSRPGDYGYTF
J gene: TRBJ1-2
V gene: TRBV11-2

CDR3 protein: CASSDSGRADTGELFF
J gene: TRBJ2-2
V gene: TRBV5-1

CDR3 protein: CASSSGPREGYNSPLHF
J gene: TRBJ1-6
V gene: TRBV5-4

CDR3 protein: CASSIRTGGTGELFF
J gene: TRBJ2-2
V gene: TRBV5-5

CDR3 protein: CASSGGAYNEQFF
J gene: TRBJ2-1
V gene: TRBV5-1

CDR3 protein: CASSQGAGEKLFF
J gene: TRBJ1-4
V gene: TRBV14

CDR3 protein: CASSTPGQNSNQPQHF
J gene: TRBJ1-5
V gene: TRBV25-1

CDR3 protein: CASSPATSEANTQYF
J gene: TRBJ2-3
V gene: TRBV5-1

CDR3 protein: CASSPPGLANEQFF
J gene: TRBJ2-1
V gene: TRBV18

CDR3 protein: CASSLAQVAGELFF
J gene: TRBJ2-2
V gene: TRBV7-8

CDR3 protein: CASSYGQGTGNEQFF
J gene: TRBJ2-1
V gene: TRBV7-2

CDR3 protein: CASSQDQGVGTQYF
J gene: TRBJ2-3
V gene: TRBV4-2

CDR3 protein: CASRQRLAGGPNTEAFF
J gene: TRBJ1-1
V gene: TRBV28

CDR3 protein: CASSSRTGGQETQYF
J gene: TRBJ2-5
V gene: TRBV19

CDR3 protein: CASSQQYEQYF
J gene: TRBJ2-7
V gene: TRBV18

CDR3 protein: CSVRGMNTEAFF
J gene: TRBJ1-1
V gene: TRBV29-1

CDR3 protein: CASTPSLVGPQHF
J gene: TRBJ1-5
V gene: TRBV6-5

CDR3 protein: CASSQTPLAGDRDIQYF
J gene: TRBJ2-4
V gene: TRBV4-1

CDR3 protein: CASSLKQGNNEQFF
J gene: TRBJ2-1
V gene: TRBV6-5

CDR3 protein: CASSRGTGGHEKLFF
J gene: TRBJ1-4
V gene: TRBV7-9